This T cell receptor beta chain was sequenced for a study of T cell responses to AZD1222 COVID-19 vaccine. The CDR3 totals 13 residues. The germline V gene has CDR1 SEHNR and CDR2 FQNEAQ (reference sequence). Between the trimmed V and J ends, which lost 5 bases and 7 bases, there was a span of 12 bases. Here immunoSEQ multiplex PCR was the method, and the copy in TCRdb shows in-frame clones only, minus some. The sample has some 110,000 clones; roughly 90% are singletons. The chain couples TRBV7-9 to TRBJ2-1; D is ambiguous. This sequence was found in an adult in good health. This material consisted of peripheral blood, taken on day 0 of AZD1222 vaccination. The CDR3 region has the DNA TGTGCCAGCAGCCCCCCGTCGGCGAATGAGCAGTTCTTC. The encoded protein is CASSPPSANEQFF.